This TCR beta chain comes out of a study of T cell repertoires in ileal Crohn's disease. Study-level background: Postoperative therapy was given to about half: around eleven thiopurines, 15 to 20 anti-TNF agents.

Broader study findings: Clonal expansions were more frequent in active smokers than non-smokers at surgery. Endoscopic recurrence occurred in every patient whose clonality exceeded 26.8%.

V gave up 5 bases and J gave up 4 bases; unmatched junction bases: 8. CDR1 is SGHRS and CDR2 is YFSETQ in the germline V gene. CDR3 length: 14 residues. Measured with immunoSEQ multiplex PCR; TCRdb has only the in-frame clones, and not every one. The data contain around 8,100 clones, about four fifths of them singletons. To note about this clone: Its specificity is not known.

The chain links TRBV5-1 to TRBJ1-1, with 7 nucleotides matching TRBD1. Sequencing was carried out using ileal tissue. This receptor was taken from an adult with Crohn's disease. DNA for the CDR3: TGCGCCAGCAGACCCGGGACAGATGTCACTGAAGCTTTCTTT. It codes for CASRPGTDVTEAFF.